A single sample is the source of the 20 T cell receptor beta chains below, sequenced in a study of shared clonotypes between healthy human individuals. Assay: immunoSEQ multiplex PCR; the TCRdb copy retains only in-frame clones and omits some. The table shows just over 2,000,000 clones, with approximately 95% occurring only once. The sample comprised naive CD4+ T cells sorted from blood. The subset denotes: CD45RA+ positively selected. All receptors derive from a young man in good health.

CDR3 bases: TGTGCCAGCAGCTTAGGCGGCTGGACAGCTCAGGACGAGCAGTACTTC. As protein: CASSLGGWTAQDEQYF. The rearrangement links TRBV7-9 to TRBJ2-7; TRBD1 is a possible D gene (6 bases). Germline V gene lookup returns CDR1 SEHNR and CDR2 FQNEAQ (reference sequence). The ends were cut back, 1 base at V and 5 bases at J, with 18 bases in the middle. CDR3 length equals 16 residues. Full variable domain (rest looked up from reference TRBV7-9 and TRBJ2-7): DTGVSQNPRHKITKRGQNVTFRCDPISEHNRLYWYRQTLGQGPEFLTYFQNEAQLEKSRLLSDRFSAERPKGSFSTLEIQRTEQGDSAMYLCASSLGGWTAQDEQYFGPGTRLTVT.

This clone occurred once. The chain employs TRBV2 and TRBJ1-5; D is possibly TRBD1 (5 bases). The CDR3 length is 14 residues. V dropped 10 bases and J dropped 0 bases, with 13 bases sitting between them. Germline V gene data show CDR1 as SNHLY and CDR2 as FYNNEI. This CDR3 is CATKGQNSNQPQHF. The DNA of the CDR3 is TGTGCCACCAAGGGGCAGAATAGCAATCAGCCCCAGCATTTT.

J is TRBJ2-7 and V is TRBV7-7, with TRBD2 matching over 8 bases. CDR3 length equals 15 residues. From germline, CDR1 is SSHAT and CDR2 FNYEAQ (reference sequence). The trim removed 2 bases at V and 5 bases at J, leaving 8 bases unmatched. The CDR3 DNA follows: TGTGCCAGCAGCTTAAGTAGCGGGGAATACCACGAGCAGTACTTC. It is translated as CASSLSSGEYHEQYF. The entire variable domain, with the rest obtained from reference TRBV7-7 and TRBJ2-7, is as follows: GAGVSQSPRYKVTKRGQDVTLRCDPISSHATLYWYQQALGQGPEFLTYFNYEAQPDKSGLPSDRFSAERPEGSISTLTIQRTEQRDSAMYRCASSLSSGEYHEQYFGPGTRLTVT.

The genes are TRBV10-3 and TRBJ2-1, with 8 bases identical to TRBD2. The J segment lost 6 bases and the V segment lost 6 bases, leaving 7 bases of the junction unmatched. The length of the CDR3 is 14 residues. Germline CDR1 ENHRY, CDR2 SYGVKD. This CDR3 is CAIRGREDSNEQFF. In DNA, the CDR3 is TGTGCCATCAGAGGGCGGGAGGACTCCAATGAGCAGTTCTTC.

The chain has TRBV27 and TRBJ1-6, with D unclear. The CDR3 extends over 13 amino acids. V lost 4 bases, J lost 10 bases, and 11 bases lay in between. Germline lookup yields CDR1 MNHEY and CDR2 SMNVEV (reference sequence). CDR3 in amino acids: CASSSYIMSPLHF. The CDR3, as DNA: TGTGCCAGCAGTTCCTACATAATGTCACCCCTCCACTTT.

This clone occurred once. As DNA, the CDR3 is TGTGCCTGGAGTCGGGACAGGGCCAGAGATACGCAGTATTTT. As protein: CAWSRDRARDTQYF. The genes are TRBV30 and TRBJ2-3, with 9 nucleotides matching TRBD1. Germline V gene data show CDR1 as GTSNPN and CDR2 as SVGIG (reference sequence). V lost 2 bases and J lost 5; bases outside the gene matches: 5. The CDR3 spans 14 residues.

CDR3 sequence reads: CASSLGGGGAFYYGYTF. The CDR3 nucleotides are TGTGCCAGCAGCTTGGGTGGAGGGGGTGCCTTTTACTATGGCTACACCTTC. V gene TRBV5-6 combines with J gene TRBJ1-2; maybe TRBD1 (6 bases). The germline V gene has CDR1 SGHDT and CDR2 YYEEEE. This CDR3 is built from 17 residues. V was pared by 0 bases and J by 3 bases, with 18 bases between.

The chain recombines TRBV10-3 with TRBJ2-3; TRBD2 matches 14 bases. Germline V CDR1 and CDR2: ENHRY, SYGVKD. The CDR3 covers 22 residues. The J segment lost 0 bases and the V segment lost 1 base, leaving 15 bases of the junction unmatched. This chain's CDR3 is CAISELLGTSGRPYTSTDTQYF. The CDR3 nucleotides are TGTGCCATCAGTGAGTTACTGGGGACTAGCGGGAGACCCTATACTAGCACAGATACGCAGTATTTT.

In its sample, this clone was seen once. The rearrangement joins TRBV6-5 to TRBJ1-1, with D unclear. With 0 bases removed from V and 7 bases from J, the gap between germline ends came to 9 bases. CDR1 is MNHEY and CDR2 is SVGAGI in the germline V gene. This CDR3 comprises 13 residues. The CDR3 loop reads CASSYSNGLEAFF. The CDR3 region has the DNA TGTGCCAGCAGTTACTCGAATGGTCTTGAAGCTTTCTTT.

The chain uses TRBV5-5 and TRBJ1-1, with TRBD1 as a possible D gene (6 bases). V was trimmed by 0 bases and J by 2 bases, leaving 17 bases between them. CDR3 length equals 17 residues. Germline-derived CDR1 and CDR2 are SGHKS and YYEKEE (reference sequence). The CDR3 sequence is CASSLAQGININTEAFF. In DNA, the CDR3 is TGTGCCAGCAGCTTGGCGCAGGGGATAAATATAAACACTGAAGCTTTCTTT.

In nucleotides, the CDR3 is TGCGCCAGCAGCCCGGGACAGGGGGACACCTACGAGCAGTACTTC. Amino acid sequence: CASSPGQGDTYEQYF. The chain has TRBV4-3 and TRBJ2-7; the match to TRBD1 covers 11 bases. Per the germline V gene, CDR1 is LGHNA and CDR2 is YSLEER. This CDR3 region has 15 residues. After removal of 4 bases from V and 2 bases from J, the junction contained 4 bases not matched to a gene.

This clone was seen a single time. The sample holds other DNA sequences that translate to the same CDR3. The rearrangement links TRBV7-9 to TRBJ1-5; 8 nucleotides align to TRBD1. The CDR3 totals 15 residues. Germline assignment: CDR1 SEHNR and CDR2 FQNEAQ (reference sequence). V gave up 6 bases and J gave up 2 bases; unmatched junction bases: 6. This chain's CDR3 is CASSSDRGGNQPQHF. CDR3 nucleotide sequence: TGTGCCAGCAGTTCTGACAGGGGTGGCAATCAGCCCCAGCATTTT. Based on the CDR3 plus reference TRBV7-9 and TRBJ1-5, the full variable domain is DTGVSQNPRHKITKRGQNVTFRCDPISEHNRLYWYRQTLGQGPEFLTYFQNEAQLEKSRLLSDRFSAERPKGSFSTLEIQRTEQGDSAMYLCASSSDRGGNQPQHFGDGTRLSIL.

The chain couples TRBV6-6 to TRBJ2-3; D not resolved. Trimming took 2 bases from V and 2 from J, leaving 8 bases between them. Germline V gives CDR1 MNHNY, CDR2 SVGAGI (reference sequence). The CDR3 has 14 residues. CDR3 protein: CASSYPGITDTQYF. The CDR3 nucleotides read TGTGCCAGCAGTTACCCAGGAATCACAGATACGCAGTATTTT.

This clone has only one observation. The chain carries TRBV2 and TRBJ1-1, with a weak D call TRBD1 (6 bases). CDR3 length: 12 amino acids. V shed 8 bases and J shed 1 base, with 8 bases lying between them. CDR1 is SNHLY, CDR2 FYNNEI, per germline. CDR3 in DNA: TGTGCCAGCGGACAGACGAACACTGAAGCTTTCTTT. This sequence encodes CASGQTNTEAFF.

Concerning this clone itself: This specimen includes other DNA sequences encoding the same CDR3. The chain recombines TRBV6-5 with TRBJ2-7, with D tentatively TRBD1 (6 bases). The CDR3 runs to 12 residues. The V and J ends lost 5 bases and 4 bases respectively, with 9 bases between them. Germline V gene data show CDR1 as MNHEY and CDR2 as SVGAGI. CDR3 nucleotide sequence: TGTGCCAGCAGTCGCAGGGGTTACGAGCAGTACTTC. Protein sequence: CASSRRGYEQYF.

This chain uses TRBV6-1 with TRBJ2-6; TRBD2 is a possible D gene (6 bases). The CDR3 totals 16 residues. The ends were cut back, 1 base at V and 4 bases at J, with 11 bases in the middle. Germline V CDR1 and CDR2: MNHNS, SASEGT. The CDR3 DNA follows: TGTGCCAGCAGTGAAGGGCTGGGGAGGGGGGCCAACGTCCTGACTTTC. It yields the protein CASSEGLGRGANVLTF.

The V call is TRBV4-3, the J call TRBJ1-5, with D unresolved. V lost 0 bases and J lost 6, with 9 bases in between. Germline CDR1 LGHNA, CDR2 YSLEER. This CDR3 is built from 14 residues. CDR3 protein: CASSQELLGQPQHF. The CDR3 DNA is TGCGCCAGCAGCCAAGAACTGTTGGGTCAGCCCCAGCATTTT.

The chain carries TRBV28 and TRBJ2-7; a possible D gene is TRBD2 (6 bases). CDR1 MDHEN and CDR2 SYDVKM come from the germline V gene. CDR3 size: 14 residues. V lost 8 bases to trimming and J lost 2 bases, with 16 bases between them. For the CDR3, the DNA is TGTGCCAGCGGGGGACTCCTAGGGGCCTACGAGCAGTACTTC. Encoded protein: CASGGLLGAYEQYF.

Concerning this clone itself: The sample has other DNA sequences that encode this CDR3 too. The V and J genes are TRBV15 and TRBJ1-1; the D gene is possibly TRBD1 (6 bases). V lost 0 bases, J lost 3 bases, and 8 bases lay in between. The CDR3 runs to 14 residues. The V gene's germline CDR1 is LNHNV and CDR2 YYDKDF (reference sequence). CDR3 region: CATSRDRGYTEAFF. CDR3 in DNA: TGTGCCACCAGCAGAGACAGGGGATACACTGAAGCTTTCTTT. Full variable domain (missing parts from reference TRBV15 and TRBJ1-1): DAMVIQNPRYQVTQFGKPVTLSCSQTLNHNVMYWYQQKSSQAPKLLFHYYDKDFNNEADTPDNFQSRRPNTSFCFLDIRSPGLGDTAMYLCATSRDRGYTEAFFGQGTRLTVV.

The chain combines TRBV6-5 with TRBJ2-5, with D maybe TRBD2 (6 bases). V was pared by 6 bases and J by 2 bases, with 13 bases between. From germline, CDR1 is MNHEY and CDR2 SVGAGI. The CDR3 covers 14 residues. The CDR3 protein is CASSRGTSQETQYF. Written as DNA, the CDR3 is TGTGCCAGCAGCCGAGGGACTTCACAAGAGACCCAGTACTTC.